Following are 14 T cell receptor beta chains from one sample sequenced in a study of T-cell reconstitution after alpha-beta-depleted transplantation in children. A library of TCRbeta sequences, prepared with unique molecular identifiers, was generated. TCRdb re-analysed the PCR reads in MiXCR, keeping a single row per CDR3 protein. The repertoire includes about 540,000 distinct CDR3 sequences, around 18% of them detected once, and around 3.3% sits in the top ten. Specimen: PBMCs from the stem cell graft donor, collected from the stem cell graft. The receptors were gathered from a human donor who donated a stem cell graft to a child with acute lymphoblastic leukemia.

V and J are TRBV4-1 and TRBJ2-7, with 12 nucleotides matching TRBD2. Germline V gene lookup returns CDR1 MGHRA and CDR2 YSYEKL. The CDR3 runs to 17 residues. V shed 6 bases, J shed 0 bases, and the junction held 9 bases outside the gene matches. This CDR3 is CASRERTSGIRSYEQYF. CDR3 coding DNA: TGCGCCAGCAGGGAGAGGACTAGCGGGATCCGCTCCTACGAGCAGTACTTC.

The chain recombines TRBV6-1 with TRBJ1-1; D ambiguous. The CDR3 contains 15 residues. Deletions cut 6 bases from V and 0 bases from J, with 14 bases between. CDR1 is MNHNS and CDR2 is SASEGT in the germline V gene. DNA for the CDR3: TGTGCCAGCAGCCTCGGGAGGGCTATGAACACTGAAGCTTTCTTT. Translation gives CASSLGRAMNTEAFF.

The V call is TRBV11-1, the J call TRBJ2-1; D is possibly TRBD1 (5 bases). The CDR3 has 21 residues. Per germline, CDR1 SGHAT and CDR2 FQDESV (reference sequence). Trimming cost V 2 bases and J 0 bases, with 26 bases left between them. CDR3 DNA sequence: TGTGCCAGCAGCTTAAGGTTAGTCAGGGATCCTTCGGTCAGCTCCTACAATGAGCAGTTCTTC. It specifies CASSLRLVRDPSVSSYNEQFF.

This clonotype has only a few counts. The V gene is TRBV10-3, the J gene TRBJ1-3; no clear D. This CDR3 spans 15 amino acids. The V gene lost 2 bases and the J gene lost 0 bases, with 8 bases spanning the gap. From germline, CDR1 is ENHRY and CDR2 SYGVKD. The CDR3 nucleotides read TGTGCCATCAGTGAGCCAGGCAACTCTGGAAACACCATATATTTT. This gives the protein CAISEPGNSGNTIYF.

V gene TRBV4-1 combines with J gene TRBJ2-2, with D unresolved. V shed 0 bases and J shed 4 bases, with 12 bases lying between them. This CDR3 is 16 amino acids long. Germline V gives CDR1 MGHRA, CDR2 YSYEKL. DNA of the CDR3: TGCGCCAGCAGCCAAGATCGACACACCTTCACCGGGGAGCTGTTTTTT. This translates into CASSQDRHTFTGELFF.

This clonotype turned up a few times. The J gene is TRBJ2-3, the V gene TRBV9, with D tentatively TRBD2 (5 bases). The CDR3 is 19 residues long. V was pared by 4 bases and J by 0 bases, with 24 bases between. CDR1 is SGDLS, CDR2 YYNGEE, per germline. The CDR3 loop is CASSSEDSARFRSTDTQYF. CDR3 bases: TGTGCCAGCAGCTCGGAGGACTCGGCAAGATTCAGGAGCACAGATACGCAGTATTTT.

This clonotype was seen more than once but under ten times. The chain has TRBV29-1 and TRBJ1-2; the D gene is possibly TRBD1 (6 bases). The CDR3 has 15 amino acids. CDR1 is SQVTM and CDR2 is ANQGSEA in the germline V gene. V was pared by 2 bases and J by 7 bases, with 20 bases between. The CDR3 nucleotides read TGCAGCGTTGAACCCGAAACAGGGATCCTCGGTGGCTACACCTTC. This encodes CSVEPETGILGGYTF. Based on the CDR3 plus reference TRBV29-1 and TRBJ1-2, the full variable domain is SAVISQKPSRDICQRGTSLTIQCQVDSQVTMMFWYRQQPGQSLTLIATANQGSEATYESGFVIDKFPISRPNLTFSTLTVSNMSPEDSSIYLCSVEPETGILGGYTFGSGTRLTVV.

This clonotype was detected only a few times. The chain employs TRBV5-1 and TRBJ2-3; possible D gene TRBD1, 5 bases. The ends were cut back, 6 bases at V and 0 bases at J, with 11 bases in the middle. The CDR3 loop spans 14 amino acids. Germline loops: CDR1 SGHRS, CDR2 YFSETQ. CDR3: CASKGATSTDTQYF. The DNA for the CDR3 is TGCGCCAGCAAAGGGGCTACTAGCACAGATACGCAGTATTTT.

The chain carries TRBV7-9 and TRBJ1-6, with 11 bases matching TRBD1. The CDR3 runs 16 residues. The V gene's germline CDR1 is SEHNR and CDR2 FQNEAQ (reference sequence). V was clipped by 4 bases and J by 8 bases; unmatched bases: 7. The CDR3 nucleotides are TGTGCCAGCAGCTCCCAGGACAGGGGGCATGATTCACCCCTCCACTTT. As protein: CASSSQDRGHDSPLHF.

This rearrangement joins TRBV2 to TRBJ2-4; D is unclear. This CDR3 comprises 11 residues. CDR1 and CDR2 from the germline V gene are SNHLY and FYNNEI. Trimming stripped 6 bases from V and 4 bases from J, with 4 bases between. The CDR3 spells CASSPKNIQYF. The CDR3 coding sequence is TGTGCCAGCAGCCCGAAAAACATTCAGTACTTC.

In this sample, this clonotype turned up a few times. The chain links TRBV7-9 to TRBJ2-1; weak D call: TRBD2 (6 bases). This CDR3 is 17 amino acids long. Germline V lookup: CDR1 SEHNR, CDR2 FQNEAQ (reference sequence). Trimming took 5 bases from V and 5 from J, leaving 22 bases between them. The CDR3 DNA sequence: TGTGCCAGCAGCCTCCTCCTAGCCGCGGGGTCAGACAATGAGCAGTTCTTC. It encodes CASSLLLAAGSDNEQFF.

This clonotype turned up a few times. V is TRBV28 and J is TRBJ2-5, with 7 bases fitting TRBD2. Trimming removed 1 base from V and 5 bases from J; junction bases left unmatched: 10. CDR3 length equals 16 residues. CDR1 is MDHEN and CDR2 is SYDVKM in the germline V gene. The CDR3: CASSLYREEPWETQYF. The CDR3 nucleotides read TGTGCCAGCAGTTTATACCGGGAGGAGCCTTGGGAGACCCAGTACTTC.

A remark on this clonotype: The CDR3 does not close with the conserved phenylalanine or tryptophan, likely indicating a read error. The CDR3 bases are TGTGCCAGCAGTTTAGCTGGGTACTATGGCTACACCTTG. It is translated as CASSLAGYYGYTL. The chain recombines TRBV12-3 or TRBV12-4 with TRBJ1-2, with D unresolved. V shed 0 bases and J shed 3 bases, with 5 bases lying between them. The CDR3 length is 13 residues.

This chain links TRBV30 with TRBJ2-2, with D unresolved. The CDR3 extends over 14 amino acids. Trimming took off 2 bases at V and 1 base at J, with 8 bases between the two ends. Looked up from germline, CDR1 is GTSNPN and CDR2 is SVGIG (reference sequence). CDR3 loop: CAWSIFGNTGELFF. In DNA, the CDR3 is TGTGCCTGGAGTATATTTGGGAACACCGGGGAGCTGTTTTTT.